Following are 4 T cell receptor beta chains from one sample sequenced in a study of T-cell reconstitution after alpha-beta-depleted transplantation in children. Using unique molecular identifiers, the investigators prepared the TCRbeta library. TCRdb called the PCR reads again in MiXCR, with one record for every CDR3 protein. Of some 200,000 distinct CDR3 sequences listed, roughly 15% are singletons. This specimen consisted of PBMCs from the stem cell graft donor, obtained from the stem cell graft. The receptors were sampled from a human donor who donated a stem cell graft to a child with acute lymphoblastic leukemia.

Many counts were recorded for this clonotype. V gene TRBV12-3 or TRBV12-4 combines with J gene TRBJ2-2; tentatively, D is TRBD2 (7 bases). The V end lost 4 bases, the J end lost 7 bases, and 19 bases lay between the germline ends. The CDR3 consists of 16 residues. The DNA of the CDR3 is TGTGCCAGCAGTTCCCCCAGGGGAGGGCTGTTCGGGGAGCTGTTTTTT. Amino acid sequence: CASSSPRGGLFGELFF.

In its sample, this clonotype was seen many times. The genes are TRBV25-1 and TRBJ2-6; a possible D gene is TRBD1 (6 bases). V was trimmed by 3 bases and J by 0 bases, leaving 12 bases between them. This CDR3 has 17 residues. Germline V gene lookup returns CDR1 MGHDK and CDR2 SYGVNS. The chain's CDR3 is CASSDGTRSSGANVLTF. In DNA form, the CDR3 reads TGTGCCAGCAGTGACGGGACACGAAGCTCTGGGGCCAACGTCCTGACTTTC.

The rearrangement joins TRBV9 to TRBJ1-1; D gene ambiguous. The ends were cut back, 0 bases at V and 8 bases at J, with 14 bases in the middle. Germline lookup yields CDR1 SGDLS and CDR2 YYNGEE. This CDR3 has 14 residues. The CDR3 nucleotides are TGTGCCAGCAGCGTAGGACTATCCGGGCAGGAAGCTTTCTTT. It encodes CASSVGLSGQEAFF.

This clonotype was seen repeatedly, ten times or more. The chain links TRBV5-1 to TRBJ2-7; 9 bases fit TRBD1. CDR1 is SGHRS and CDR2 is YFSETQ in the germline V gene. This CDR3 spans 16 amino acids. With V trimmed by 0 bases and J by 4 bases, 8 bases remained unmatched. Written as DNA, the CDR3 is TGCGCCAGCAGCTTGGGGGCCCAGACAGGGGGATACGAGCAGTACTTC. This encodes CASSLGAQTGGYEQYF.